This T cell receptor (beta chain) emerged from a study of cytomegalovirus exposure and HLA in healthy donors. Regarding the study as a whole: Specific recognition of CMV antigens was confirmed in vitro for a few chains (all CMV-associated). Based on reports, TCR beta sequences accurately predicted HLA-A and HLA-B alleles for most subjects. A later analysis found most CMV-associated TCR beta chains apparently HLA-restricted. Later findings reportedly placed an Asian-associated ancestry cluster below the approximately 670-donor mean for N-insertions.

Germline CDR1 reads LNHDA; CDR2 reads SQIVND (reference sequence). V lost 0 bases and J lost 5, with 4 bases in between. The CDR3 loop spans 12 amino acids. Comments on this clone: Its antigen is still unknown.

Vbeta (60) and Jbeta (13) primers were used in the PCR. Measured with immunoSEQ multiplex PCR; TCRdb has only the in-frame clones, and not every one. The data contain some 150,000 clones, 80% to 85% of them singletons. The TCR was taken from a woman in her 50s in good health and CMV-seropositive. The rearrangement joins TRBV19 to TRBJ1-1; D remains ambiguous. Sequencing input: PBMCs. Written as DNA, the CDR3 is TGTGCCAGTAGTATAGATCGGACTGAAGCTTTCTTT. It encodes CASSIDRTEAFF. Complete variable domain (other parts from reference TRBV19 and TRBJ1-1): DGGITQSPKYLFRKEGQNVTLSCEQNLNHDAMYWYRQDPGQGLRLIYYSQIVNDFQKGDIAEGYSVSREKKESFPLTVTSAQKNPTAFYLCASSIDRTEAFFGQGTRLTVV.